The clone carrying this T cell receptor (beta chain) occurred a few times. Its antigen is currently unknown. This sample is part of a study of T-cell memory formation after mild COVID-19. Study outcomes and limitations: Clones that contracted from day 15 to 85 were balanced CD4/CD8, while later expanders leaned CD4+. Second-wave clones peaking on day 37 lacked confirmed SARS-CoV-2 specificity.

V gave up 8 bases and J gave up 5 bases, with 18 bases separating them. The CDR3 spans 14 residues. The germline V gene has CDR1 SGHTA and CDR2 FQGTGA. In TCRdb, the 5' RACE reads were re-called with MiXCR into one record per CDR3 protein. The repertoire holds 390,000 or so distinct CDR3 sequences, with approximately 15% as singletons. This clonotype was sampled from a man between 18 and 29 years old who had mild COVID-19 (a few samples of this study predate the infection). Cell type and time point are not known. The chain uses TRBV7-3 and TRBJ1-1; maybe TRBD1 (5 bases). The sample comprised PBMCs or a T cell subset sorted from them (not recorded which). The CDR3 loop reads CASAAPGRGTEAFF. The CDR3 coding sequence is TGTGCCAGCGCCGCCCCCGGCCGGGGGACTGAAGCTTTCTTT.